The T cell receptor beta chain under discussion was sequenced for a study of blood T cell repertoires in COVID-19. Overall study: In each case, the material was cDNA or gDNA derived from T cells, B-cell-depleted T cells, or PBMCs.

In the source study's methods: Cell counts per sample came from amplifying reference gene primers. TCRdb's copy holds only in-frame clones and misses some; the assay was immunoSEQ multiplex PCR. V and J calls plus clone size are reproduced from that table; the DNA served to infer D and trimming. This table has under 250,000 clones, about 80% appearing once. V dropped 3 bases and J dropped 4; count of bases not matched to a gene: 5. CDR1 and CDR2 from the germline V gene are DFQATT and SNEGSKA (reference sequence). CDR3 length equals 14 residues. V usage is TRBV20-1 and J usage is TRBJ2-1, with TRBD2 identical over 8 bases. The TCR was taken from a woman aged 25 to 39 who had recovered from COVID-19. The sample comprised peripheral blood. As DNA, the CDR3 is TGCAGTGCTAGTTGGACTAGCCGGTACAATGAGCAGTTCTTC. Translating gives CSASWTSRYNEQFF.